Described below is a single TCR beta chain sequence and its context. The data originate from a study of OX40 agonist ivuxolimab in advanced cancers. Assay: immunoSEQ multiplex PCR; the TCRdb copy retains only in-frame clones and omits some. This table holds about 13,000 clones, around 70% found once. The V and J ends lost 0 bases and 5 bases respectively, with 9 bases between them. The CDR3 length is 14 residues. The V gene's germline CDR1 is ENHRY and CDR2 SYGVKD. The receptor comes from an adult with an advanced solid tumor such as melanoma, head and neck, liver or kidney cancer. The sequencing used CD4+ or CD8+ T cells sorted from blood, collected in a trial of the OX40 agonist ivuxolimab. This rearrangement joins TRBV10-3 to TRBJ2-3; D remains ambiguous. Here the CDR3 DNA reads TGTGCCATCAGTGAGTCGGGGTTGGGAGATACGCAGTATTTT. Translating it yields CAISESGLGDTQYF.